Shown below are 22 T cell receptor beta chains from a single sample sequenced in a study of identical twins. Each CDR3 protein gets one entry after TCRdb re-called the 5' RACE reads with MiXCR. The sample includes under 900,000 distinct CDR3 sequences, approximately 13% of them seen just once. These data were also reused for a study on yellow fever vaccine responses in identical twins.

Sequenced material: PBMCs. Source of these receptors: a woman under 30 in good health.

This clonotype was seen more than once but under ten times. The chain links TRBV5-1 to TRBJ2-3; 7 nucleotides align to TRBD1. V shed 0 bases, J shed 1 base, and the junction held 5 bases outside the gene matches. CDR1 is SGHRS, CDR2 YFSETQ, per germline. This CDR3 is built from 16 residues. The CDR3 region is CASSLGQGKGTDTQYF. In DNA, the CDR3 is TGCGCCAGCAGCTTGGGACAGGGTAAAGGCACAGATACGCAGTATTTT.

This clonotype was found many times. The V and J genes are TRBV7-9 and TRBJ1-3, with no clear D. CDR1 is SEHNR and CDR2 is FQNEAQ in the germline V gene (reference sequence). The CDR3 consists of 16 residues. Between the trimmed V and J ends, which lost 4 bases and 0 bases, there was a span of 13 bases. The CDR3 loop reads CASSSNSGSSGNTIYF. CDR3 in DNA: TGTGCCAGCAGCTCCAATTCGGGATCCTCTGGAAACACCATATATTTT.

The chain links TRBV7-9 to TRBJ2-5, with D uncertain. This CDR3 is built from 15 residues. CDR1 and CDR2 (germline): SEHNR, FQNEAQ (reference sequence). The germline V and J ends were trimmed by 3 bases and 2 bases, with 13 bases remaining between them. CDR3 nucleotide sequence: TGTGCCAGCAGCTTTTCTCTCCTAGAGCAAGAGACCCAGTACTTC. Encoded protein: CASSFSLLEQETQYF.

This clonotype appeared many times. The rearrangement joins TRBV7-9 to TRBJ2-3, with D possibly being TRBD2 (5 bases). Trimming took off 3 bases at V and 5 bases at J, with 6 bases between the two ends. The CDR3 is made up of 12 amino acids. Germline lookup yields CDR1 SEHNR and CDR2 FQNEAQ (reference sequence). CDR3 coding DNA: TGTGCCAGCAGCTTCGGGATAGATACGCAGTATTTT. Protein: CASSFGIDTQYF.

This clonotype was detected many times. CDR3 residues: CASSLRAGETQYF. The DNA for the CDR3 is TGTGCCAGCAGTTTGAGGGCCGGGGAGACCCAGTACTTC. The chain has TRBV12-3 or TRBV12-4 and TRBJ2-5, with D perhaps TRBD2 (5 bases). The CDR3 runs to 13 residues. V shed 3 bases and J shed 5 bases, with 10 bases lying between them.

This clonotype turned up a few times. The V gene is TRBV4-2, the J gene TRBJ2-5, with D possibly TRBD2 on 5 matching bases. The germline V and J ends were trimmed by 0 bases and 4 bases, with 12 bases remaining between them. The germline V gene encodes CDR1 LGHNA and CDR2 YNFKEQ. The CDR3 has 15 residues. CDR3 coding DNA: TGTGCCAGCAGCCAAGACTGGACGGAGGTAGAGACCCAGTACTTC. It codes for CASSQDWTEVETQYF.

In its sample, this clonotype was seen many times. The chain joins TRBV2 to TRBJ2-5; 12 bases map to TRBD2. This CDR3 has 14 residues. Germline values: CDR1 SNHLY, CDR2 FYNNEI. With 4 bases clipped from V and 5 bases from J, the junction kept 2 bases outside the gene matches. As DNA, the CDR3 is TGTGCCAGCAGTGGGACTAGCGGGGTTGAGACCCAGTACTTC. This translates into CASSGTSGVETQYF.

This chain joins TRBV4-1 and TRBJ1-2; TRBD1 might be the D (5 bases). The ends were cut back, 0 bases at V and 4 bases at J, with 15 bases in the middle. The CDR3 is made up of 16 amino acids. Germline-derived CDR1 and CDR2 are MGHRA and YSYEKL. CDR3 DNA sequence: TGCGCCAGCAGCCAAGATCGGGGCGACAGACCCTATGGCTACACCTTC. It is translated as CASSQDRGDRPYGYTF.

DNA for the CDR3: TGTGCCAGCAAGGGCCGCTGGGCCCGCGCCCCAGGGAACATTCAGTACTTC. It yields the protein CASKGRWARAPGNIQYF. The chain couples TRBV2 to TRBJ2-4; D is possibly TRBD1 (5 bases). Trimming shortened V by 7 bases and J by 7 bases, and 26 bases separated the two germline ends. This CDR3 is 17 amino acids long. CDR1 is SNHLY and CDR2 is FYNNEI in the germline V gene. The variable domain in full, completed from reference TRBV2 and TRBJ2-4, reads EPEVTQTPSHQVTQMGQEVILRCVPISNHLYFYWYRQILGQKVEFLVSFYNNEISEKSEIFDDQFSVERPDGSNFTLKIRSTKLEDSAMYFCASKGRWARAPGNIQYFGAGTRLSVL.

The chain is built from TRBV5-1 and TRBJ2-1; TRBD2 aligns across 7 bases. This CDR3 comprises 18 residues. Germline CDR1 and CDR2: SGHRS and YFSETQ. V lost 4 bases and J lost 9; bases outside the gene matches: 22. The CDR3 region has the DNA TGCGCCAGCAGCACGGGACTACTTGGTCAAAGGGCACTGAGTGAGCAGTTCTTC. It is translated as CASSTGLLGQRALSEQFF.

The J gene is TRBJ2-2, the V gene TRBV27; no definite D call. Germline V gene lookup returns CDR1 MNHEY and CDR2 SMNVEV (reference sequence). The V end lost 8 bases, the J end lost 0 bases, and 16 bases lay between the germline ends. The CDR3 extends over 16 amino acids. CDR3 DNA: TGTGCCAGCGCCAGCCCAGAGGACGCGAACACCGGGGAGCTGTTTTTT. Translation: CASASPEDANTGELFF.

This clonotype was seen a few times. This CDR3 is CASSSIISKPGTGELFF. In DNA, the CDR3 is TGTGCCAGCAGCTCTATCATCAGTAAGCCGGGCACCGGGGAGCTGTTTTTT. The rearrangement joins TRBV3-1 to TRBJ2-2; D gene uncertain. The V and J ends lost 5 bases and 4 bases respectively, with 20 bases between them. Germline-derived CDR1 and CDR2 are LGHDT and YNNKEL (reference sequence). The length of the CDR3 is 17 residues.

This clonotype was observed a handful of times. The rearrangement uses TRBV29-1 and TRBJ2-1; TRBD2 aligns across 16 bases. The V segment lost 0 bases and the J segment 8 bases; nucleotides outside the gene matches: 13. Per germline, CDR1 SQVTM and CDR2 ANQGSEA. The CDR3 has 19 residues. This CDR3 reads CSVEDQGLAGGRKVYEQFF. The CDR3, as DNA: TGCAGCGTTGAAGATCAGGGACTAGCGGGAGGGCGGAAGGTTTATGAGCAGTTCTTC.

The sample holds many counts of this clonotype. The chain joins TRBV15 to TRBJ1-2; TRBD1 agrees at 12 bases. There are 16 residues in the CDR3. Germline CDR1 reads LNHNV; CDR2 reads YYDKDF (reference sequence). J lost 7 bases, V lost 0 bases, and 6 bases had no gene match. Written as DNA, the CDR3 is TGTGCCACCAGCAGAGATCGGGGACAGGGGGCGGTTGGCTACACCTTC. Protein: CATSRDRGQGAVGYTF.

This sequence joins TRBV20-1 and TRBJ2-3, with 11 bases that match TRBD2. The CDR3 has 14 amino acids. The J segment lost 4 bases and the V segment lost 3 bases, leaving 3 bases of the junction unmatched. The germline V gene encodes CDR1 DFQATT and CDR2 SNEGSKA (reference sequence). The CDR3 loop reads CSASLAGGADTQYF. CDR3 in DNA: TGCAGTGCTAGCCTAGCGGGGGGTGCAGATACGCAGTATTTT.

The rearrangement joins TRBV18 to TRBJ2-1, with a tentative D call TRBD2 (5 bases). CDR1 and CDR2 (germline): KGHSH, LQKENI. Trimming took 8 bases from V and 9 from J, leaving 23 bases between them. CDR3 size: 15 residues. The CDR3 protein is CASLKEAQVHPEQFF. Here the CDR3 DNA reads TGTGCCAGCCTAAAGGAGGCTCAGGTCCACCCTGAGCAGTTCTTC.

This rearrangement joins TRBV28 to TRBJ2-3; 7 bases are shared with TRBD1. V lost 4 bases and J lost 11; bases outside the gene matches: 12. Germline CDR1 MDHEN, CDR2 SYDVKM. The CDR3 has 14 residues. The CDR3 nucleotides are TGTGCCAGCAGTTCCCCCTCGACAGGGTTCGGGCAGTATTTT. Its protein is CASSSPSTGFGQYF.

V usage is TRBV20-1 and J usage is TRBJ2-1, with 11 bases fitting TRBD2. Germline values: CDR1 DFQATT, CDR2 SNEGSKA (reference sequence). Trimming took 7 bases from V and 5 from J; bases not matched to a gene: 10. This CDR3 spans 15 amino acids. For the CDR3, the DNA is TGCAGTGTTCAGAAGGTAGCGGGAGGGAACAATGAGCAGTTCTTC. Amino acids: CSVQKVAGGNNEQFF.

The chain recombines TRBV28 with TRBJ1-6; 8 bases are shared with TRBD1. The V and J ends lost 6 bases and 7 bases, in that order; junction bases with no gene match: 5. CDR1 and CDR2 (germline): MDHEN, SYDVKM. The CDR3 runs to 14 residues. CDR3 in DNA: TGTGCCAGCAGACTGGACAGGGTAAATTCACCCCTCCACTTT. Translated: CASRLDRVNSPLHF.

The V and J genes are TRBV20-1 and TRBJ1-3; TRBD1 agrees at 10 bases. Germline V gene data show CDR1 as DFQATT and CDR2 as SNEGSKA (reference sequence). The CDR3 covers 19 residues. With 3 bases clipped from V and 2 bases from J, the junction kept 16 bases outside the gene matches. The CDR3 is CSARALDRGTLNTGNTIYF. DNA of the CDR3: TGCAGTGCTAGGGCCTTGGACAGGGGGACATTAAATACTGGAAACACCATATATTTT.

This clonotype occurred a few times. Written as DNA, the CDR3 is TGCAGTGCTAGGCGGGAGGGCCCAGGGGGTGAGCAGTTCTTC. Protein sequence: CSARREGPGGEQFF. The chain recombines TRBV20-1 with TRBJ2-1; 9 bases are a match to TRBD2. V trimming: 3 bases; J trimming: 9 bases; junction bases outside the gene matches: 9. Germline lookup yields CDR1 DFQATT and CDR2 SNEGSKA (reference sequence). The CDR3 covers 14 residues.

This clonotype has just a few counts. The chain combines TRBV20-1 with TRBJ2-7, with 7 bases aligning to TRBD2. Germline assignment: CDR1 DFQATT and CDR2 SNEGSKA (reference sequence). The CDR3 loop spans 14 amino acids. The V and J ends lost 5 bases and 3 bases, in that order; junction bases with no gene match: 10. DNA for the CDR3: TGCAGTGCTTCCCAGCGGGGTCCAAACTACGAGCAGTACTTC. Protein: CSASQRGPNYEQYF.